This T cell receptor (beta chain) was observed in a study of TIL therapy for anti-PD-1-resistant metastatic lung cancer. About the research overall: By whole-exome sequencing, median non-synonymous tumor mutation burden was around 1.5 mutations per megabase.

The immunoSEQ assay was v3. Assay used: immunoSEQ multiplex PCR; TCRdb lists only in-frame clones, some missing. The data show around 21,000 clones, more than 65% seen once. Per the germline V gene, CDR1 is WNHNN and CDR2 is SYGVQD (reference sequence). The CDR3 spans 20 residues. Deletions cut 3 bases from V and 0 bases from J, with 26 bases between. Regarding time point: pre-treatment sample, taken before nivolumab and TIL therapy. The sequencing here drew on blood, taken at baseline. The sequence came from a person between 25 and 80 years old with non-small cell lung cancer. This sequence joins TRBV10-1 and TRBJ1-1; TRBD1 might be the D (5 bases). CDR3 in amino acids: CASSDRESSRPHYMNTEAFF. CDR3 in DNA: TGCGCCAGCAGTGACAGGGAATCGAGTCGTCCCCACTACATGAACACTGAAGCTTTCTTT.